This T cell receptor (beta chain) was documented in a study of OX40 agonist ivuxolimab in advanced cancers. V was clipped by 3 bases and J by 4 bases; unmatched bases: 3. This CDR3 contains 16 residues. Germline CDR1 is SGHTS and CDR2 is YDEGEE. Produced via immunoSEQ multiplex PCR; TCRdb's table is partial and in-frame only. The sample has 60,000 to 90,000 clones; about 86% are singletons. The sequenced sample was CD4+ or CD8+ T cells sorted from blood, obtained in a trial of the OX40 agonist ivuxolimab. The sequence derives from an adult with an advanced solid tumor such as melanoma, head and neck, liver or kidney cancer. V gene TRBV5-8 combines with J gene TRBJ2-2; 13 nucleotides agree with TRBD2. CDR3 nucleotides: TGTGCCAGCAGCTGGACTAGCGGGAGTCTCACCGGGGAGCTGTTTTTT. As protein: CASSWTSGSLTGELFF. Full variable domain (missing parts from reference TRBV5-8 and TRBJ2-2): EAGVTQSPTHLIKTRGQQATLRCSPISGHTSVYWYQQALGLGLQFLLWYDEGEERNRGNFPPRFSGRQFPNYSSELNVNALELEDSALYLCASSWTSGSLTGELFFGEGSRLTVL.